What follows are 26 T cell receptor beta chains derived from one specimen sequenced in a study of early T cells in non-severe SARS-CoV-2 infection. TCRdb used MiXCR to reprocess the 5' RACE reads, holding one entry per CDR3 protein. Of tens of thousands of distinct CDR3 sequences listed, around 6.1% are singletons. The sample consisted of whole blood. The receptors here all came from an adult who was a healthcare worker with PCR-confirmed SARS-CoV-2 infection or an uninfected control (not recorded which).

This clonotype was counted at least ten times. The CDR3 coding sequence is TGTGCCAGCAGCCGTTCACCGGACACCCAAGAGACCCAGTACTTC. The encoded protein is CASSRSPDTQETQYF. The rearrangement links TRBV3-2 to TRBJ2-5; the table names TRBD1, a call not compared with the DNA. TRBV3-2 is described as a pseudogene. The CDR3 is made up of 15 amino acids.

The table lists this clonotype with many counts. A read error may account for a junction end that differs from germline. The gene calls are TRBV7-9 and TRBJ2-1, with TRBD2 matching over 7 bases. The germline V gene encodes CDR1 SEHNR and CDR2 FQNEAQ (reference sequence). The CDR3 sequence is 12 residues long. CDR3 amino acids: CASSLAVDEQFF. The CDR3 nucleotides read TGTGCCAGCAGCCTAGCGGTGGATGAGCAGTTCTTC.

This clonotype was observed at least ten times. V usage is TRBV18 and J usage is TRBJ2-7, with D perhaps given as TRBD1 or TRBD2 (5 bases each). The CDR3 runs to 17 residues. The V gene's germline CDR1 is KGHSH and CDR2 LQKENI. V was clipped by 0 bases and J by 6 bases, with 21 bases between them. The chain's CDR3 is CASSPPGTVVSLGEQYF. CDR3 in DNA: TGTGCCAGCTCACCACCGGGGACGGTCGTTTCCTTAGGCGAGCAGTACTTC.

Many counts were recorded for this clonotype. The rearrangement links TRBV7-6 to TRBJ2-1; the match to TRBD2 covers 7 bases. Losses at the gene ends were 4 bases for V and 3 bases for J; bases not matched to a gene: 3. The CDR3 consists of 14 residues. CDR1 SGHVS and CDR2 FNYEAQ come from the germline V gene. The CDR3, as DNA: TGTGCCAGCAGCTCCAGGGACTACTACAATGAGCAGTTCTTC. Protein product: CASSSRDYYNEQFF.

This clonotype occurred many times. The rearrangement joins TRBV27 to TRBJ2-5, with 7 bases lining up with TRBD2. CDR1 and CDR2 from the germline V gene are MNHEY and SMNVEV (reference sequence). The length of the CDR3 is 15 residues. The ends lost 5 bases at V and 2 bases at J; junction bases unmatched: 8. CDR3 protein: CASSPRWGGQETQYF. CDR3 DNA sequence: TGTGCCAGCAGTCCCCGTTGGGGGGGACAAGAGACCCAGTACTTC.

Many counts were recorded for this clonotype. The V gene is TRBV6-1, the J gene TRBJ2-7; TRBD1 is a possible D gene (5 bases). This CDR3 has 15 residues. CDR1 and CDR2 (germline): MNHNS, SASEGT. Trimming shortened V by 3 bases and J by 3 bases, and 15 bases separated the two germline ends. In DNA form, the CDR3 reads TGTGCCAGCAGTGAGTCTATGGGGCCTATCTACGAGCAGTACTTC. It translates to CASSESMGPIYEQYF.

V is TRBV10-3 and J is TRBJ2-3; the D is unclear. The germline V and J ends were trimmed by 8 bases and 0 bases, with 21 bases remaining between them. The CDR3 is made up of 17 amino acids. The germline gives CDR1 ENHRY, CDR2 SYGVKD. CDR3 DNA sequence: TGTGCCATCGGTGGAGACGGTGCGTCTGTTAGCACAGATACGCAGTATTTT. Translating gives CAIGGDGASVSTDTQYF.

This clonotype has just a few counts. The chain links TRBV7-2 to TRBJ2-7, with D uncertain. Per germline, CDR1 SGHTA and CDR2 FQGNSA. V dropped 0 bases and J dropped 4 bases, with 7 bases sitting between them. This CDR3 is built from 13 residues. Written as DNA, the CDR3 is TGTGCCAGCAGCTTAGCGTGGGGTTACGAGCAGTACTTC. It translates to CASSLAWGYEQYF. The full variable domain, completed using reference TRBV7-2 and TRBJ2-7, is GAGVSQSPSNKVTEKGKDVELRCDPISGHTALYWYRQSLGQGLEFLIYFQGNSAPDKSGLPSDRFSAERTGGSVSTLTIQRTQQEDSAVYLCASSLAWGYEQYFGPGTRLTVT.

This clonotype has at least ten counts. V and J are TRBV11-2 and TRBJ2-2; no reliable D call. Trimming pared 2 bases from V and 0 bases from J, leaving 7 bases between. This CDR3 region has 15 residues. Per germline, CDR1 SGHAT and CDR2 FQNNGV. CDR3 residues: CASSLIRTNTGELFF. The DNA for the CDR3 is TGTGCCAGCAGCTTAATACGGACGAACACCGGGGAGCTGTTTTTT.

As regards this clonotype: A read error may be the cause here, since a much bigger clone is one base away. The chain recombines TRBV6-2 or TRBV6-3 with TRBJ2-1; 11 positions agree with TRBD1. The length of the CDR3 is 16 residues. Germline-derived CDR1 and CDR2 are MNHEY and SVGEGT. V lost 5 bases to trimming and J lost 10 bases; unmatched junction nucleotides: 13. DNA of the CDR3: TGTGCCAGCAGTCCGCGGACAGGGGGCAAAGTCAAAGAGCAGTTCTTC. Amino acids: CASSPRTGGKVKEQFF.

As for this clonotype: A much larger clone differs from this one at a single base, so this may be a read error. The V call is TRBV6-5, the J call TRBJ1-2, with TRBD1 matching 7 bases. Looked up from germline, CDR1 is MNHEY and CDR2 is SVGAGI. The CDR3 runs to 12 residues. The CDR3 protein is CAGSTGAYGYTF. The DNA of the CDR3 is TGTGCCGGCAGTACAGGGGCCTATGGCTACACCTTC.

The gene calls are TRBV12-3 or TRBV12-4 and TRBJ2-6; D is unclear. This CDR3 is 15 amino acids long. Trimming shortened V by 6 bases and J by 4 bases, and 13 bases separated the two germline ends. The CDR3 here is CASSPTGSGANVLTF. CDR3 bases: TGTGCCAGCAGCCCGACTGGGTCCGGGGCCAACGTCCTGACTTTC.

This clonotype has only a few counts. The CDR3 DNA sequence: TGTGCCAGCAGCCGAACAACTAGCGGGGCGTCGGGGGAGCAGTACTTC. Protein: CASSRTTSGASGEQYF. J is TRBJ2-7 and V is TRBV11-2; 10 nucleotides agree with TRBD2. V shed 5 bases and J 7 bases; nucleotides not matched to a gene: 14. CDR3 length: 16 residues. Germline CDR1 is SGHAT and CDR2 is FQNNGV.

This clonotype was counted at least ten times. The chain has TRBV5-1 and TRBJ1-4; the D gene is possibly TRBD1 (5 bases). This CDR3 region has 14 residues. From germline, CDR1 is SGHRS and CDR2 YFSETQ. V was pared by 4 bases and J by 3 bases, with 10 bases between. CDR3 coding DNA: TGCGCCAGCAGCCAGGGAGTAGCTAATGAAAAACTGTTTTTT. It is translated as CASSQGVANEKLFF.

Only a few counts were recorded for this clonotype. The rearrangement links TRBV5-6 to TRBJ1-5; a possible D gene is TRBD1 (5 bases). The ends were cut back, 0 bases at V and 3 bases at J, with 10 bases in the middle. CDR1 and CDR2 (germline): SGHDT, YYEEEE. This CDR3 is 15 amino acids long. CDR3 nucleotide sequence: TGTGCCAGCAGCTTGGCGTGGGACGTCAATCAGCCCCAGCATTTT. Translating gives CASSLAWDVNQPQHF.

For this clonotype: Since no conserved phenylalanine or tryptophan closes the CDR3, a read error is the likely cause. The chain links TRBV5-1 to TRBJ2-1; the D call may be TRBD1 or TRBD2 (5 bases each). The CDR3 totals 15 residues. Trimming cost V 0 bases and J 7 bases, with 14 bases left between them. The germline V gene encodes CDR1 SGHRS and CDR2 YFSETQ. This CDR3 is CASSLEGTGNNEQFS. Written as DNA, the CDR3 is TGCGCCAGCAGCTTGGAGGGGACCGGAAATAATGAGCAGTTCTCC.

At least ten counts were recorded for this clonotype. V is TRBV11-2 and J is TRBJ2-7, with D perhaps TRBD2 (6 bases). Germline lookup yields CDR1 SGHAT and CDR2 FQNNGV. V was trimmed by 0 bases and J by 7 bases, leaving 13 bases between them. This CDR3 spans 14 amino acids. CDR3 amino acids: CASSLDRTAGEQYF. The CDR3 DNA reads as TGTGCCAGCAGCTTAGATAGGACCGCGGGGGAGCAGTACTTC.

The V and J genes are TRBV12-3 or TRBV12-4 and TRBJ1-5; D is ambiguous. Trimming cost V 3 bases and J 1 base, with 4 bases left between them. CDR3 length: 13 residues. For the CDR3, the DNA is TGTGCCAGCAGTTTCACAAGCAATCAGCCCCAGCATTTT. Its translation is CASSFTSNQPQHF.

This clonotype has a count of ten or more. This chain uses TRBV19 with TRBJ2-5; D perhaps matches TRBD2 (7 bases). Germline-derived CDR1 and CDR2 are LNHDA and SQIVND (reference sequence). The ends were cut back, 6 bases at V and 4 bases at J, with 12 bases in the middle. The CDR3 is made up of 13 amino acids. The CDR3 sequence: CASSIGGPETQYF. Written as DNA, the CDR3 is TGTGCCAGTAGCATCGGGGGGCCAGAGACCCAGTACTTC.

This clonotype showed up many times. In DNA form, the CDR3 reads TGCAGTGCTAGAAGTGGGGGAGGGGGTATCGGAACAGATACGCAGTATTTT. It is translated as CSARSGGGGIGTDTQYF. The J gene is TRBJ2-3, the V gene TRBV20-1; possible D gene TRBD2, 7 bases. The CDR3 has 17 residues. The V and J ends lost 2 bases and 3 bases respectively, with 21 bases between them. In germline, CDR1 is DFQATT, CDR2 SNEGSKA (reference sequence).

This clonotype has a handful of counts. This may stem from a read error, because a much larger clone lies one nucleotide away. For the CDR3, the DNA is TGTGCCAGCAGTTTGACAGGGCCAGGACAGCCCCAGCATTTT. Its translation: CASSLTGPGQPQHF. This chain joins TRBV12-3 or TRBV12-4 and TRBJ1-5; the match to TRBD1 covers 7 bases. V shed 3 bases, J shed 7 bases, and the junction held 6 bases outside the gene matches. CDR3 length: 14 amino acids.

This clonotype was recorded a few times. The gene calls are TRBV4-1 and TRBJ1-2, with D possibly being TRBD1 (6 bases). V dropped 0 bases and J dropped 8 bases, with 16 bases sitting between them. This CDR3 comprises 15 residues. The germline CDR1 and CDR2 sequences are MGHRA and YSYEKL. The CDR3 protein is CASSQDLAGTRGYTF. The CDR3 DNA follows: TGCGCCAGCAGCCAAGATCTAGCCGGGACAAGGGGCTACACCTTC.

The CDR3 here is CASSYRTGPSYTF. In DNA, the CDR3 is TGTGCCAGCAGTTATAGGACAGGGCCGAGTTACACCTTC. The chain carries TRBV6-5 and TRBJ1-2; 8 positions match TRBD1. The CDR3 is made up of 13 amino acids. Unmatched junction bases numbered 8, after V lost 3 bases and J lost 11 bases. CDR1 and CDR2 from the germline V gene are MNHEY and SVGAGI.

This clonotype was detected a few times. This chain links TRBV6-1 with TRBJ2-1; TRBD1 might be the D (5 bases). CDR1 and CDR2 (germline): MNHNS, SASEGT. This CDR3 has 15 amino acids. Trimming shortened V by 7 bases and J by 2 bases, and 15 bases separated the two germline ends. The CDR3 nucleotides read TGTGCCAGCATAAAGGGGTCCCCCACCTACAATGAGCAGTTCTTC. Translation gives CASIKGSPTYNEQFF.

This clonotype showed up many times. The genes are TRBV24-1 and TRBJ2-3, with 8 bases lining up with TRBD1. With 3 bases clipped from V and 1 base from J, the junction kept 8 bases outside the gene matches. Germline lookup yields CDR1 KGHDR and CDR2 SFDVKD. The CDR3 runs to 17 residues. The CDR3 coding sequence is TGTGCCACCAGTGATACCACAAAGACAGGGGGCACAGATACGCAGTATTTT. Residues: CATSDTTKTGGTDTQYF.

This clonotype has more than one count but fewer than ten. The CDR3 DNA is TGTGCCAGCAGCGTAGGGCCGGGACAGGGAAATCAGCCCCAGCATTTT. The encoded protein is CASSVGPGQGNQPQHF. The chain employs TRBV9 and TRBJ1-5, with TRBD1 identical over 9 bases. The CDR3 runs 16 residues. The ends lost 0 bases at V and 4 bases at J; junction bases unmatched: 5. Germline loops: CDR1 SGDLS, CDR2 YYNGEE.